The 3 T cell receptor beta chains below all came from one sample that was sequenced in a study of vaccination and CD4 T cells after COVID-19. Cultured CD4+ T-cell DNA underwent Oncomine TCR Beta short-read sequencing. MiXCR, run by TCRdb on the PCR reads, gives a single entry per CDR3 protein. The sample lists 20,000 to 25,000 distinct CDR3 sequences, over 50% seen once, with 3% to 4% in the top ten. Their antigens are not known. Specified treatment: roughly 10-day PBMC culture with coronavirus spike peptide pools or control peptides (ViraFEST assay). Sequenced sample: CD4+ T cells from blood, cultured in vitro. These TCRs come from a human donor who had recovered from COVID-19.

This clonotype was seen a few times. This chain connects TRBV7-6 to TRBJ1-2; D is possibly TRBD1 (5 bases). The V end was cut by 5 bases, the J end by 4 bases, with 11 bases between. This CDR3 spans 13 amino acids. The V gene's germline CDR1 is SGHVS and CDR2 FNYEAQ. The CDR3 sequence: CASSPGRSYGYTF. Written as DNA, the CDR3 is TGTGCCAGCAGCCCGGGACGGAGCTATGGCTACACCTTC.

A few counts support this clonotype. The rearrangement joins TRBV20-1 to TRBJ2-5, with D perhaps TRBD1 or TRBD2 (5 bases each). From germline, CDR1 is DFQATT and CDR2 SNEGSKA (reference sequence). Trimming cost V 0 bases and J 5 bases, with 13 bases left between them. The length of the CDR3 is 14 residues. As DNA, the CDR3 is TGCAGTGCTAGAGAAGGGACCTTTATGGAGACCCAGTACTTC. Translating it yields CSAREGTFMETQYF.

V gene TRBV12-3 or TRBV12-4 combines with J gene TRBJ2-3; 11 bases fit TRBD2. Trimming cost V 7 bases and J 4 bases; bases outside gene matches: 7. The CDR3 runs to 15 residues. The CDR3 reads CASTDSGGASDTQYF. CDR3 in DNA: TGTGCCAGCACCGATAGCGGGGGGGCCTCAGATACGCAGTATTTT.